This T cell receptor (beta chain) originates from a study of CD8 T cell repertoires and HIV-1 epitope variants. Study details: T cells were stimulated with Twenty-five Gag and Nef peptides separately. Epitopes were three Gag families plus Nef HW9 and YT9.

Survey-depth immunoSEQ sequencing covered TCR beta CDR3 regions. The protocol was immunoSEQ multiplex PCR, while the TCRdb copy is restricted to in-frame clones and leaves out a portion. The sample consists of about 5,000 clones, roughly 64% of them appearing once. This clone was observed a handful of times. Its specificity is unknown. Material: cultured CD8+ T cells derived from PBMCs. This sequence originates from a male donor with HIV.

The CDR3 DNA reads TGTGCCAGCAGCTTACGCCGGGTCAGCAATCAGCCCCAGCATTTT. This translates into CASSLRRVSNQPQHF. V and J are TRBV7-8 and TRBJ1-5; D is unclear. V lost 2 bases, J lost 1 base, and 9 bases lay in between. The length of the CDR3 is 15 residues. The germline V gene has CDR1 SGHVS and CDR2 FQNEAQ.